This note documents a single T cell receptor beta chain sequence. Its antigen is currently not known. No base-level quality is on record; no much larger clone is a single base apart. CDR1 and CDR2 are drawn from the germline V gene: MDHEN, SYDVKM. The CDR3 covers 18 residues, taking in both the cysteine and the phenylalanine. Here the CDR3 DNA is all that survives: 54 bases in frame from base 1. The library was generated by the immunoSEQ multiplex PCR assay. The original methods were these. A statistical classification framework was built for diagnosing cytomegalovirus status from the catalog of TCR beta chain sequences. TCRdb provides this immuneACCESS table in a form limited to in-frame rearrangements. Some clones are lacking; in checked studies, under half of them reflect an unresolved V gene, and why the rest are absent is not known. That table is the source of V, J and clone size, and D and trimming were worked out from the DNA. This sample lists tens of thousands of clones; around 94% were detected once. The ten largest make up approximately 0.67% of the sample.

Separate from the roughly 650-subject first cohort, the validation cohort of about 110 subjects was the group to which the donors belonged. The data were taken from a study of cytomegalovirus exposure and HLA in healthy donors listed by TCRdb under 2017. Background on the whole study: According to a later analysis, one platform produced both the roughly 120 validation repertoires and the 730 or so repertoires of the first cohort. The aim of the study was to test whether cataloging public T cell receptors could identify signatures of past pathogen exposure. In addition to the first cohort of roughly 670 subjects, a separate validation cohort of approximately 130 different subjects was used. The study combined high-throughput TCR immunosequencing, statistical association of individual TCRs with disease status, and machine learning to predict cytomegalovirus infection status.

On the study overall, not on this receptor specifically: In vitro tests confirmed that a few of the cytomegalovirus-associated TCR beta chains recognize cytomegalovirus antigens. The authors suggested that the approach could potentially be generalized to other disease states and immunological phenotypes. The study listed approximately 150 TCR beta chains as associated with cytomegalovirus. All 120 or so repertoires were used to score co-occurrence in the validation cohort in a later analysis, because that analysis had no HLA typing for the cohort. A later analysis found that TCRs clustered in the first cohort also tended to co-occur in the roughly 120 validation repertoires, with 90% to 95% of cluster scores above 0. Most TCR sequences were observed very rarely across donors, whereas some public TCRs were present in many individuals. The classifier was reported to diagnose cytomegalovirus status with high specificity and sensitivity in both the original cohort and the validation cohort.

Recombination connected TRBV28 to TRBJ2-5; 15 nucleotides in the junction match TRBD2. Judging by the DNA end, TRBJ2-7 fits better; the J call may be wrong. The specimen was PBMCs. The source is a man between 18 and 35 years old in good health and CMV-seronegative. CDR3 reads: CASSPGTSGGFFPYEQYF. The sequenced DNA is TGTGCCAGCAGTCCGGGGACTAGCGGGGGGTTTTTCCCCTACGAGCAGTACTTC.